Shown below are 4 T cell receptor beta chains from a single sample sequenced in a study of CD8 T cells in Susac syndrome. Random-hexamer reverse transcription was applied to about 0.45 to 1 ug RNA. TCRdb processed the immunoSEQ multiplex PCR reads anew with MiXCR; each CDR3 protein has one entry. The profile shows roughly 120,000 distinct CDR3 sequences, about 94% of them singletons. Sample: CD4+ T cells from PBMCs. The receptors stem from a human donor with multiple sclerosis.

The chain joins TRBV7-3 to TRBJ1-6; D is possibly TRBD1 (6 bases). Deletions cut 0 bases from V and 7 bases from J, with 13 bases between. This CDR3 contains 16 residues. Germline V gene lookup returns CDR1 SGHTA and CDR2 FQGTGA. In nucleotides, the CDR3 is TGTGCCAGCAGCTTAACGGGGACACCATTGAATTCACCCCTCCACTTT. It codes for CASSLTGTPLNSPLHF.

J is TRBJ1-2 and V is TRBV29-1, with D uncertain. The germline V gene has CDR1 SQVTM and CDR2 ANQGSEA. The CDR3 has 15 amino acids. Trimming pared 2 bases from V and 1 base from J, leaving 14 bases between. CDR3 sequence (DNA): TGCAGCGTTGAAAAGTCGGCAGGAGTTAACTATGGCTACACCTTC. Translated: CSVEKSAGVNYGYTF.

V gene TRBV6-1 combines with J gene TRBJ1-5; 8 bases map to TRBD1. The junction had 7 bases not matched to a gene; V was cut back by 7 bases and J by 5 bases. Germline CDR1 MNHNS, CDR2 SASEGT. The CDR3 sequence is 14 residues long. CDR3 nucleotides: TGTGCCAGCATCATGGACAGGGAGCATCAGCCCCAGCATTTT. This gives the protein CASIMDREHQPQHF.

The rearrangement uses TRBV9 and TRBJ1-6; D not certain. Germline loops: CDR1 SGDLS, CDR2 YYNGEE. V was trimmed by 2 bases and J by 5 bases, leaving 2 bases between them. The length of the CDR3 is 12 residues. The DNA of the CDR3 is TGTGCCAGCAGCGTGGATAATTCACCCCTCCACTTT. Translation: CASSVDNSPLHF.